This TCR beta chain came from a study of cytomegalovirus exposure and HLA in healthy donors. In the study overall: Of the donors genotyped, a few hundred in all, 75% to 85% fell in the Caucasian-associated ancestry cluster. Regarding the study as a whole: With later analysis, a missense DCLRE1C variant became linked to TCR beta V- and J-gene trimming. Overall, 164 TCR beta chains were annotated as cytomegalovirus-associated. Roughly uniform depth of sequencing across donors was assumed in presence/absence analyses.

The PCR employed 60 Vbeta primers together with 13 Jbeta primers. Sequencing was performed with immunoSEQ multiplex PCR; in TCRdb, only in-frame clones are kept and a portion is missing. The table records about 120,000 clones, around 76% of them present only once. The CDR3 has 15 residues. Germline-derived CDR1 and CDR2 are SGHKS and YYEKEE (reference sequence). The junction had 8 bases not matched to a gene; V was cut back by 4 bases and J by 5 bases. Notes on this clone: Its antigen is unknown.

This receptor was obtained from a man aged 55 to 70 in good health and CMV-seropositive. This chain links TRBV5-5 with TRBJ1-5; 8 bases match TRBD1. The sample comprised PBMCs. CDR3 DNA sequence: TGTGCCAGCAGCACAACAGGGGGGGCGGATCAGCCCCAGCATTTT. Protein sequence: CASSTTGGADQPQHF.